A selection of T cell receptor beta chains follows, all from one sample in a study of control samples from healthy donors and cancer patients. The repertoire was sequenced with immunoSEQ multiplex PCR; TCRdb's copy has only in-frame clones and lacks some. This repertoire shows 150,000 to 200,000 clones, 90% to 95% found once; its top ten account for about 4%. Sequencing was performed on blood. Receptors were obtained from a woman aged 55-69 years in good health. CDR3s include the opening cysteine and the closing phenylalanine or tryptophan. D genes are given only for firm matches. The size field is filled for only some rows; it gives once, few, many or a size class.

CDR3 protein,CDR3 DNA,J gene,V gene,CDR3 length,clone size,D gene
CASQRDRGTDTQYF,TGCGCCAGCCAGCGGGACAGGGGAACAGATACGCAGTATTTT,TRBJ2-3,TRBV5-1,14,once,TRBD1
CAISESGSRGLFGYTF,TGTGCCATCAGTGAGTCTGGAAGCAGGGGCTTGTTTGGCTACACCTTC,TRBJ1-2,TRBV10-3,16,.,.
CASSTQRNYGYTF,TGTGCCAGCAGTACACAGCGGAACTATGGCTACACCTTC,TRBJ1-2,TRBV12-3/TRBV12-4,13,.,.
CAWSGGQDHVEEKLFF,TGTGCCTGGAGTGGCGGACAGGACCATGTAGAGGAAAAACTGTTTTTT,TRBJ1-4,TRBV30,16,.,TRBD1
CASSQEVTGTSYGYTF,TGTGCCAGCAGCCAAGAAGTAACCGGGACGTCATATGGCTACACCTTC,TRBJ1-2,TRBV4-2,16,.,.
CASSPQGVRGNEQFF,TGTGCCAGCTCACCCCAGGGGGTAAGAGGGAATGAGCAGTTCTTC,TRBJ2-1,TRBV18,15,.,TRBD1
CASGTGDSGANVLTF,TGTGCCAGCGGGACTGGGGACTCTGGGGCCAACGTCCTGACTTTC,TRBJ2-6,TRBV2,15,.,.
CASIGGYEQYF,TGTGCCAGCATTGGGGGGTACGAGCAGTACTTC,TRBJ2-7,TRBV2,11,.,.
CASSALAGGTDTQYF,TGTGCCAGCAGCGCGTTAGCGGGGGGCACAGATACGCAGTATTTT,TRBJ2-3,TRBV9,15,.,TRBD2
CASSLGPSWNSYEQYF,TGTGCCAGCAGTTTAGGCCCGAGCTGGAACTCCTACGAGCAGTACTTC,TRBJ2-7,TRBV27,16,.,.
CASSHQLAGGNNEQFF,TGCGCCAGCAGCCATCAATTAGCGGGGGGAAACAATGAGCAGTTCTTC,TRBJ2-1,TRBV4-3,16,.,TRBD2
CASSQGGLSGYTF,TGTGCCAGTAGTCAGGGAGGATTGAGTGGCTACACCTTC,TRBJ1-2,TRBV19,13,once,.
CAGGQGLDGYTF,TGTGCCGGGGGACAGGGGCTCGATGGCTACACCTTC,TRBJ1-2,TRBV2,12,once,TRBD1
CASSLEGWAGGPRGPQHF,TGTGCCAGCAGCTTAGAAGGTTGGGCAGGGGGACCCCGAGGGCCCCAGCATTTT,TRBJ1-5,TRBV7-2,18,.,TRBD1
CASSQGPPTSVTLHF,TGTGCCAGCAGCCAGGGACCGCCGACTTCCGTGACCCTCCACTTT,TRBJ1-6,TRBV5-4,15,.,.
CASSFPLAGAKSSYEQYF,TGTGCCAGCAGCTTCCCTCTAGCGGGGGCGAAAAGCTCCTACGAGCAGTACTTC,TRBJ2-7,TRBV5-5,18,once,TRBD2
CASRAPRQRNTEAFF,TGTGCCAGCAGAGCCCCACGACAGAGGAACACTGAAGCTTTCTTT,TRBJ1-1,TRBV6-6,15,.,.
CASQEAFF,TGTGCCAGCCAAGAAGCTTTCTTT,TRBJ1-1,TRBV18,8,.,.
CATRTYSNSNQPQHF,TGTGCCACCCGGACCTATTCCAATAGCAATCAGCCCCAGCATTTT,TRBJ1-5,TRBV2,15,once,.
CASSVGQGRNTEAFF,TGTGCCAGCAGCGTAGGACAGGGGAGGAACACTGAAGCTTTCTTT,TRBJ1-1,TRBV9,15,.,TRBD1
CASSPRSPGGSYNEQFF,TGTGCCAGCAGCCCCCGATCCCCGGGCGGCTCCTACAATGAGCAGTTCTTC,TRBJ2-1,TRBV11-2,17,.,.
CASSLQPNTEAFF,TGTGCCAGCAGCTTGCAACCGAACACTGAAGCTTTCTTT,TRBJ1-1,TRBV5-8,13,.,.
CASSLTQGANYGYTF,TGCGCCAGCAGCCTTACTCAGGGAGCTAACTATGGCTACACCTTC,TRBJ1-2,TRBV5-1,15,once,.
CASSLEWVQGVPHETQYF,TGTGCCAGCAGCTTAGAGTGGGTACAGGGGGTTCCACACGAGACCCAGTACTTC,TRBJ2-5,TRBV7-6,18,.,TRBD1
CASSPGINQPQHF,TGTGCCAGCTCCCCAGGGATCAATCAGCCCCAGCATTTT,TRBJ1-5,TRBV18,13,.,.
CASSVGAGLNTGELFF,TGTGCCAGCAGCGTAGGGGCAGGCTTGAACACCGGGGAGCTGTTTTTT,TRBJ2-2,TRBV9,16,.,.
CASSPIGQGGTGELFF,TGTGCCAGCAGCCCAATCGGGCAGGGGGGGACCGGGGAGCTGTTTTTT,TRBJ2-2,TRBV9,16,.,.
CASSLLAGLGDTQYF,TGTGCCAGCAGCTTATTAGCGGGTCTGGGGGATACGCAGTATTTT,TRBJ2-3,TRBV7-9,15,.,TRBD2